The clone carrying this T cell receptor (beta chain) was counted once. What it binds is unknown. V was trimmed by 7 bases and J by 0 bases, leaving 7 bases between them. Germline V lookup: CDR1 SNHLY, CDR2 FYNNEI. CDR3 length: 13 residues. This sample was taken from a study of cytotoxic CD8 clonotypes in ibrutinib-treated CLL. At the level of the study: Partial responders around 24, complete 2; roughly twelve progressed and approximately 15 stayed in remission by median around 68 months. Study results and caveats: Before falling back toward baseline at progression, clonality had risen at the time of ibrutinib response. Sustained-remission and progressing patients were not sampled at matched times.

Sequencing used immunoSEQ multiplex PCR; TCRdb keeps in-frame clones, though not all of them. Of about 140,000 clones in the sample, 75% to 95% were seen once. This specimen consisted of PBMCs, obtained after 12 months of ibrutinib treatment. The chain employs TRBV2 and TRBJ1-3, with D unresolved. This clonotype was sampled from a human donor with chronic lymphocytic leukemia. CDR3 region: CASTSLSGNTIYF. The CDR3 DNA reads as TGTGCCAGCACCAGCCTCTCTGGAAACACCATATATTTT.